This T cell receptor beta chain was identified during a study of blood T cell repertoires in COVID-19. This CDR3 has 14 residues. V trimming: 2 bases; J trimming: 8 bases; junction bases outside the gene matches: 8. The germline CDR1 and CDR2 sequences are KGHSH and LQKENI. The repertoire was sequenced with immunoSEQ multiplex PCR; TCRdb's copy has only in-frame clones and lacks some. The profile shows 65,000 to 90,000 clones, about 83% of them singletons. The sequence came from a woman older than 75 with acute or convalescent COVID-19. Sequenced input: peripheral blood. The rearrangement links TRBV18 to TRBJ1-2; 7 bases line up with TRBD1. CDR3 DNA: TGTGCCAGCTCACCAGGCGACAGGGCGGAGGGCTACACCTTC. Residues: CASSPGDRAEGYTF.